This is a list of T cell receptor beta chains from one sample in a study of OX40 agonist ivuxolimab in advanced cancers. The assay was immunoSEQ multiplex PCR, and TCRdb's table has in-frame clones only and misses some. Among 50,000 or so clones listed, 84% were seen once. Here the sequenced sample was CD4+ or CD8+ T cells sorted from blood, taken in a trial of the OX40 agonist ivuxolimab. The receptors shown here come from an adult with an advanced solid tumor such as melanoma, head and neck, liver or kidney cancer. Each CDR3 is given with its conserved first and last residue. Each record gives: CDR3 DNA, CDR3 protein, J gene, clone size, V gene, D gene. A D gene is named only where the DNA matches it firmly. Rows give clone size only sometimes, using once, few, many, or a class for an expanded clone.

CDR3nt: TGTGCCAGCAGTTTATCTTCGCCGCCGACAGGGCGGAATTCACCCCTCCACTTT
CDR3aa: CASSLSSPPTGRNSPLHF
j_gene: TRBJ1-6
abundance: .
v_gene: TRBV28
d_gene: TRBD1

CDR3nt: TGTGCCAGCAGTTTATTCCTGGGACAGGAGTACAATGAGCAGTTCTTC
CDR3aa: CASSLFLGQEYNEQFF
j_gene: TRBJ2-1
abundance: few
v_gene: TRBV28
d_gene: TRBD1

CDR3nt: TGTGCTACTGAGCAGGCGGGCAGAATAAGACATCAGCCCCAGCATTTT
CDR3aa: CATEQAGRIRHQPQHF
j_gene: TRBJ1-5
abundance: .
v_gene: TRBV7-7
d_gene: .

CDR3nt: TGTGCCAGCAGTCCCCCGTCCGGGGCAGTAGATACGCAGTATTTT
CDR3aa: CASSPPSGAVDTQYF
j_gene: TRBJ2-3
abundance: .
v_gene: TRBV28
d_gene: .

CDR3nt: TGTGCCAGTCGATATGGTCGGCAACCGGGGGGCTACACCTTC
CDR3aa: CASRYGRQPGGYTF
j_gene: TRBJ1-2
abundance: .
v_gene: TRBV19
d_gene: .

CDR3nt: TGTGCCAGCAGGGAGTACACAGATACGCAGTATTTT
CDR3aa: CASREYTDTQYF
j_gene: TRBJ2-3
abundance: .
v_gene: TRBV2
d_gene: .

CDR3nt: TGTGCCAGCAGCCCCGACAGGGCAGACACCGGGGAGCTGTTTTTT
CDR3aa: CASSPDRADTGELFF
j_gene: TRBJ2-2
abundance: .
v_gene: TRBV13
d_gene: TRBD1

CDR3nt: TGTGCCAGCTCACCACCGGGACAGGGGTCGAACACCGGGGAGCTGTTTTTT
CDR3aa: CASSPPGQGSNTGELFF
j_gene: TRBJ2-2
abundance: .
v_gene: TRBV18
d_gene: TRBD1

CDR3nt: TGTGCCAGCAGCCCCGGTCTGGGGGGCGAGCAGTACTTC
CDR3aa: CASSPGLGGEQYF
j_gene: TRBJ2-7
abundance: few
v_gene: TRBV5-6
d_gene: .

CDR3nt: TGTGCCAGCAGCTTTGGGAATCTGGCAAGTGAGCAGTTCTTC
CDR3aa: CASSFGNLASEQFF
j_gene: TRBJ2-1
abundance: .
v_gene: TRBV5-4
d_gene: .

CDR3nt: TGCGCCAGCAGCCCTACGACTAGCGGGAGTGTATATGAGCAGTTCTTC
CDR3aa: CASSPTTSGSVYEQFF
j_gene: TRBJ2-1
abundance: .
v_gene: TRBV5-1
d_gene: TRBD2

CDR3nt: TGTGCCAGCTCACCCCGGACAGGCCTGGACTACGAGCAGTACTTC
CDR3aa: CASSPRTGLDYEQYF
j_gene: TRBJ2-7
abundance: .
v_gene: TRBV18
d_gene: TRBD1

CDR3nt: TGCGCCAGCAGCTCTGCGGGAGTCGTATACGAGCAGTACTTC
CDR3aa: CASSSAGVVYEQYF
j_gene: TRBJ2-7
abundance: few
v_gene: TRBV5-1
d_gene: TRBD2

CDR3nt: TGTGCCGTGCTAGCGGGGAGCTCCTACGAGCAGTACTTC
CDR3aa: CAVLAGSSYEQYF
j_gene: TRBJ2-7
abundance: .
v_gene: TRBV10-3
d_gene: TRBD2

CDR3nt: TGTGCCAGCAGTTACACAGGGGGGAGTGAAAAACTGTTTTTT
CDR3aa: CASSYTGGSEKLFF
j_gene: TRBJ1-4
abundance: .
v_gene: TRBV6-6
d_gene: TRBD1

CDR3nt: TGTGCCGGCCGAAGGACAGGGCGTTGGAATGAGCAGTTCTTC
CDR3aa: CAGRRTGRWNEQFF
j_gene: TRBJ2-1
abundance: .
v_gene: TRBV2
d_gene: TRBD1

CDR3nt: TGTGCCAGCAGTGGCCGGGACGGTGAAAAACTGTTTTTT
CDR3aa: CASSGRDGEKLFF
j_gene: TRBJ1-4
abundance: .
v_gene: TRBV27
d_gene: .

CDR3nt: TGTGCCAGTAGTATGACTAGGACCGGGGAGCTGTTTTTT
CDR3aa: CASSMTRTGELFF
j_gene: TRBJ2-2
abundance: .
v_gene: TRBV19
d_gene: .

CDR3nt: TGCGCCAGCAGCTTGGTGCGGGAGCCCCAAGAGACCCAGTACTTC
CDR3aa: CASSLVREPQETQYF
j_gene: TRBJ2-5
abundance: once
v_gene: TRBV5-1
d_gene: TRBD2

CDR3nt: TGTGCCAGCAGTGGAGAGACAGGGAACTATGGCTACACCTTC
CDR3aa: CASSGETGNYGYTF
j_gene: TRBJ1-2
abundance: few
v_gene: TRBV6-1
d_gene: TRBD1

CDR3nt: TGTGCCAGCTCTATGGCGGTTGATACGCAGTATTTT
CDR3aa: CASSMAVDTQYF
j_gene: TRBJ2-3
abundance: .
v_gene: TRBV5-5
d_gene: .

CDR3nt: TGTGCCAGCAGTTACCCGGGGGCCGGGGAGACCCAGTACTTC
CDR3aa: CASSYPGAGETQYF
j_gene: TRBJ2-5
abundance: .
v_gene: TRBV6-6
d_gene: .

CDR3nt: TGTGCCAGCAGCGGGCGACAGGGATCGCACACCGGGGAGCTGTTTTTT
CDR3aa: CASSGRQGSHTGELFF
j_gene: TRBJ2-2
abundance: .
v_gene: TRBV7-8
d_gene: TRBD1

CDR3nt: TGTGCCAGTAGTATAAAACAGGGTCCCGGTGAGCAGTTCTTC
CDR3aa: CASSIKQGPGEQFF
j_gene: TRBJ2-1
abundance: .
v_gene: TRBV19
d_gene: .

CDR3nt: TGTGCCAGCAGTAGAGAAGAGACCCAGTACTTC
CDR3aa: CASSREETQYF
j_gene: TRBJ2-5
abundance: .
v_gene: TRBV28
d_gene: .

CDR3nt: TGTGCCAGCAGCTTCCGCAGGGTTGAGACAGATACGCAGTATTTT
CDR3aa: CASSFRRVETDTQYF
j_gene: TRBJ2-3
abundance: few
v_gene: TRBV7-3
d_gene: .

CDR3nt: TGTGCCAGCAGCTTAGTCCAAGAGACCCAGTACTTC
CDR3aa: CASSLVQETQYF
j_gene: TRBJ2-5
abundance: .
v_gene: TRBV11-1
d_gene: .